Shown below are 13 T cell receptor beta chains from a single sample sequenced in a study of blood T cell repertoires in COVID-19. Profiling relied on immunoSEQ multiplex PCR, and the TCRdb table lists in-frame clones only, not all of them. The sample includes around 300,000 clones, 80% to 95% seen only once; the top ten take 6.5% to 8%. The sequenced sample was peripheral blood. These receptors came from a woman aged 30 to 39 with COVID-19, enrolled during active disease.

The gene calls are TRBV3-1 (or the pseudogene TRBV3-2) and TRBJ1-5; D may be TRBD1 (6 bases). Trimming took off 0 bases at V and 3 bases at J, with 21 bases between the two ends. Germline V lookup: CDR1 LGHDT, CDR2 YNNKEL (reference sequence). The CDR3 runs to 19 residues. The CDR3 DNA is TGTGCCAGCAGCCAAGAAGGGGGGGCCGGCGTTATAATCAATCAGCCCCAGCATTTT. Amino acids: CASSQEGGAGVIINQPQHF.

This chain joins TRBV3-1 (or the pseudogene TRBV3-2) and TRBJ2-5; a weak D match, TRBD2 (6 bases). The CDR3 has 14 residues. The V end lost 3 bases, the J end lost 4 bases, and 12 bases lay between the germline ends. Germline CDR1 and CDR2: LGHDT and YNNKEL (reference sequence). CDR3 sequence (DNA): TGTGCCAGCAGCCACCGGGACTCCCCAGAGACCCAGTACTTC. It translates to CASSHRDSPETQYF.

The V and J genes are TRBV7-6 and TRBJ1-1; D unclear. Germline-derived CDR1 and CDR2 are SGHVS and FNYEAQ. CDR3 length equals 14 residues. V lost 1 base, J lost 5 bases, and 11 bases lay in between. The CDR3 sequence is CASSLDRSGTEAFF. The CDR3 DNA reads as TGTGCCAGCAGCTTAGATAGGAGCGGAACTGAAGCTTTCTTT.

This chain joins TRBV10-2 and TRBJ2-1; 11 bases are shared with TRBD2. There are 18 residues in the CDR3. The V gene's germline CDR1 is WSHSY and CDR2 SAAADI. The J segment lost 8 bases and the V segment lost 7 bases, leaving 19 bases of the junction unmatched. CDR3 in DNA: TGCGCCAGCACCCTTGCCCGAAGTAGCGGGAGGGCCAAGGATGAGCAGTTCTTC. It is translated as CASTLARSSGRAKDEQFF.

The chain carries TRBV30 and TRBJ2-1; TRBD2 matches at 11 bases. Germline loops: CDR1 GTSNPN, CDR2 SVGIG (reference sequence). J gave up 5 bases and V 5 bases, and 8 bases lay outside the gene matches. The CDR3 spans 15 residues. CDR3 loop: CAWALAGDLHNEQFF. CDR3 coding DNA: TGTGCCTGGGCACTAGCGGGAGATCTCCACAATGAGCAGTTCTTC.

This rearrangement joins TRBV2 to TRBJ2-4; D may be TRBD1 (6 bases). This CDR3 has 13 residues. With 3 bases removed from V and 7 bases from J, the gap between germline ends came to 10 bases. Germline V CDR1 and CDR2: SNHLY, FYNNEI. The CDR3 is CASSDQGRNIQYF. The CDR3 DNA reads TGTGCCAGCAGTGATCAGGGGCGGAACATTCAGTACTTC. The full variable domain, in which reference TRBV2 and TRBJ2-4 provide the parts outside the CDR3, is EPEVTQTPSHQVTQMGQEVILRCVPISNHLYFYWYRQILGQKVEFLVSFYNNEISEKSEIFDDQFSVERPDGSNFTLKIRSTKLEDSAMYFCASSDQGRNIQYFGAGTRLSVL.

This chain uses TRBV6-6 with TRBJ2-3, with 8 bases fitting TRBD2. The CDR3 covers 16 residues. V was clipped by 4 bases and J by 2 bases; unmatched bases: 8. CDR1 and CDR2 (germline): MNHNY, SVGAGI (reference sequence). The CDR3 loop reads CASSSLTSANTDTQYF. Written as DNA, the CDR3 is TGTGCCAGCAGTTCCTTGACTAGCGCTAACACAGATACGCAGTATTTT.

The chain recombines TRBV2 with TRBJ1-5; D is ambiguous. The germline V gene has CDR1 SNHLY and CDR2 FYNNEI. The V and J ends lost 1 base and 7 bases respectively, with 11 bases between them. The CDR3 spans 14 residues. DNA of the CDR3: TGTGCCAGCAGTGAAGAGGCGGCCAACCAGCCCCAGCATTTT. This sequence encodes CASSEEAANQPQHF.

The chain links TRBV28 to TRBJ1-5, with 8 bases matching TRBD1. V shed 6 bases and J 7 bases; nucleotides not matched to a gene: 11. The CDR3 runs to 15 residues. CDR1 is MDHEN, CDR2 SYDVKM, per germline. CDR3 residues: CASSQQGAGGQPQHF. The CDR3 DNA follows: TGTGCCAGCAGCCAACAAGGGGCAGGGGGCCAGCCCCAGCATTTT.

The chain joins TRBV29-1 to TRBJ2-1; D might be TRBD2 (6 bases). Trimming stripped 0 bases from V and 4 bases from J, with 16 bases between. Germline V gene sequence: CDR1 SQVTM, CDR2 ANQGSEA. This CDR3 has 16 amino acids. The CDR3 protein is CSVEDLGSSGYNEQFF. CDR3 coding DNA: TGCAGCGTTGAAGATCTTGGGTCCAGCGGGTACAATGAGCAGTTCTTC.

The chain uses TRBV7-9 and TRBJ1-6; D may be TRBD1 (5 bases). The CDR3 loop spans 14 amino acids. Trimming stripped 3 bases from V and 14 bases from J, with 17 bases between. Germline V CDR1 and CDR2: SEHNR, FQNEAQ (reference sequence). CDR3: CASSLDTPFITLHF. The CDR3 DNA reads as TGTGCCAGCAGCTTGGACACCCCATTTATAACCCTCCACTTT.

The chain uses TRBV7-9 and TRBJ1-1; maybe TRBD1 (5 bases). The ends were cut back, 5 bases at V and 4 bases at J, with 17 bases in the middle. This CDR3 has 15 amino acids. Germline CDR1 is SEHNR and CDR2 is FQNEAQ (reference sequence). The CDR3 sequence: CASSPVGGRVTEAFF. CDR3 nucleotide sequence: TGTGCCAGCAGCCCAGTCGGGGGTAGAGTCACTGAAGCTTTCTTT. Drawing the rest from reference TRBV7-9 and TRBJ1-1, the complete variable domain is DTGVSQNPRHKITKRGQNVTFRCDPISEHNRLYWYRQTLGQGPEFLTYFQNEAQLEKSRLLSDRFSAERPKGSFSTLEIQRTEQGDSAMYLCASSPVGGRVTEAFFGQGTRLTVV.

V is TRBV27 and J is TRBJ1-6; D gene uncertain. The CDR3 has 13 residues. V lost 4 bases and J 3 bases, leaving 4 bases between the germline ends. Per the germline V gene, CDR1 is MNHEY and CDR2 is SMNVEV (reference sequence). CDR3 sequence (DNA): TGTGCCAGCAGTTCCAACTATAATTCACCCCTCCACTTT. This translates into CASSSNYNSPLHF.